These 3 T cell receptor beta chains came from one sample sequenced in a study of CD8+ T cells in alopecia areata. cDNA prepared by RNA extraction and subsequent reverse transcription served as the template for sequencing. Libraries were prepared by immunoSEQ multiplex PCR; TCRdb keeps only in-frame clonotypes and omits some of them. The table has about 190,000 clones, around 66% seen once. Treatment specified: oral pan-JAK inhibitor, 5-10 mg twice daily. Here the sequenced sample was CD4+ T cells sorted from blood, taken at week 4, from a patient treated with tofacitinib. The receptors originated from a human donor with alopecia areata.

The rearrangement joins TRBV25-1 to TRBJ2-7; perhaps TRBD2 as D (6 bases). There are 13 residues in the CDR3. V lost 4 bases and J lost 5, with 12 bases in between. Germline-derived CDR1 and CDR2 are MGHDK and SYGVNS. The CDR3 region is CASSGAGRHEQYF. In DNA, the CDR3 is TGTGCCAGCAGTGGGGCAGGGAGGCACGAGCAGTACTTC.

This chain connects TRBV29-1 to TRBJ1-1; D call uncertain. The CDR3 extends over 10 amino acids. V was cut by 4 bases and J by 8 bases, with 8 bases left in between. Per the germline V gene, CDR1 is SQVTM and CDR2 is ANQGSEA. The CDR3 here is CSVARAEAFF. CDR3 nucleotides: TGCAGCGTTGCGAGGGCAGAAGCTTTCTTT.

This clone was counted once. The chain combines TRBV5-1 with TRBJ1-1, with 8 bases lining up with TRBD1. This CDR3 is built from 19 residues. V was clipped by 0 bases and J by 1 base; unmatched bases: 14. CDR1 SGHRS and CDR2 YFSETQ come from the germline V gene. DNA for the CDR3: TGCGCCAGCAGCTTGGTCCTGCGACAGGGGTATGAAGCGAACACTGAAGCTTTCTTT. Its protein product is CASSLVLRQGYEANTEAFF.